Below are 21 T cell receptor beta chains sequenced from a single sample in a study of T cell responses to AZD1222 COVID-19 vaccine. This table comes from immunoSEQ multiplex PCR, and its TCRdb copy is limited to in-frame clones, with some not included. The repertoire holds roughly 51,000 clones, roughly 90% seen once, with about 14% in the top ten. Source: peripheral blood, taken 28 days after the second AZD1222 dose. The receptors stem from an adult who received the AZD1222 COVID-19 vaccine.

The chain joins TRBV11-3 to TRBJ2-1; D is uncertain. Germline CDR1 and CDR2: SGHNT and YENEEA. There are 14 residues in the CDR3. With 0 bases removed from V and 4 bases from J, the gap between germline ends came to 7 bases. In nucleotides, the CDR3 is TGTGCCAGCAGCTTAGAACACACGTACAATGAGCAGTTCTTC. It encodes CASSLEHTYNEQFF.

The chain employs TRBV6-2 or TRBV6-3 and TRBJ2-1; 10 bases agree with TRBD2. The CDR3 runs to 14 residues. Per germline, CDR1 MNHEY and CDR2 SVGEGT. The junction had 8 bases not matched to a gene; V was cut back by 6 bases and J by 9 bases. The chain's CDR3 is CASSPSGRSGEQFF. As DNA, the CDR3 is TGTGCCAGCAGCCCTAGCGGGAGAAGCGGTGAGCAGTTCTTC.

V usage is TRBV20-1 and J usage is TRBJ1-1; possible D gene TRBD1, 5 bases. V was trimmed by 3 bases and J by 4 bases, leaving 15 bases between them. CDR3 length equals 14 residues. In germline, CDR1 is DFQATT, CDR2 SNEGSKA (reference sequence). CDR3 sequence (DNA): TGCAGTGCTAGTCGGGGGGGAATCGGCACTGAAGCTTTCTTT. This sequence encodes CSASRGGIGTEAFF.

The chain couples TRBV7-7 to TRBJ2-1; 10 bases are shared with TRBD2. CDR1 and CDR2 (germline): SSHAT, FNYEAQ (reference sequence). V shed 5 bases, J shed 9 bases, and the junction held 7 bases outside the gene matches. There are 14 residues in the CDR3. CDR3 sequence (DNA): TGTGCCAGCAGCAGGACTAGCGGAGACGGTGAGCAGTTCTTC. Its protein product is CASSRTSGDGEQFF.

This clone has a single count. This may be a read error, as it is one base from a much larger clone. V and J are TRBV7-9 and TRBJ1-1; D is unclear. This CDR3 is built from 13 residues. With 2 bases removed from V and 0 bases from J, the gap between germline ends came to 4 bases. CDR1 SEHNR and CDR2 FQNEAQ come from the germline V gene (reference sequence). CDR3 loop: CASSLQVNTEAFF. The CDR3, as DNA: TGTGCCAGCAGCTTACAAGTGAACACTGAAGCTTTCTTT.

J is TRBJ2-6 and V is TRBV19; no clear D. The CDR3 extends over 13 amino acids. CDR1 is LNHDA and CDR2 is SQIVND in the germline V gene (reference sequence). Trimming pared 2 bases from V and 6 bases from J, leaving 5 bases between. The CDR3 sequence: CASSITEANVLTF. DNA for the CDR3: TGTGCCAGTAGTATAACAGAGGCCAACGTCCTGACTTTC.

The chain couples TRBV18 to TRBJ2-1, with 9 positions matching TRBD1. V lost 3 bases and J lost 8; bases outside the gene matches: 8. The CDR3 sequence is 15 residues long. CDR1 and CDR2 from the germline V gene are KGHSH and LQKENI. The CDR3 nucleotides are TGTGCCAGCTCACCCGCAGACAGGGGGGCAGATGAGCAGTTCTTC. It encodes CASSPADRGADEQFF.

V and J are TRBV5-1 and TRBJ2-5; 7 positions match TRBD1. Germline-derived CDR1 and CDR2 are SGHRS and YFSETQ. This CDR3 has 16 amino acids. V dropped 0 bases and J dropped 1; count of bases not matched to a gene: 6. Here the CDR3 reads CASSLEQGTIQETQYF. In DNA, the CDR3 is TGCGCCAGCAGCTTGGAACAGGGGACCATCCAAGAGACCCAGTACTTC.

The chain recombines TRBV30 with TRBJ1-1, with a tentative D call TRBD1 (6 bases). V lost 3 bases, J lost 11 bases, and 19 bases lay in between. Germline CDR1 is GTSNPN and CDR2 is SVGIG (reference sequence). There are 13 residues in the CDR3. The CDR3 spells CAWSVQGLSWAFF. The CDR3 DNA is TGTGCCTGGAGCGTACAGGGTCTCTCATGGGCTTTCTTT.

The V call is TRBV11-3, the J call TRBJ2-7, with 7 bases identical to TRBD1. This CDR3 spans 15 amino acids. V lost 5 bases and J lost 0; bases outside the gene matches: 7. Germline V gene sequence: CDR1 SGHNT, CDR2 YENEEA. CDR3 in DNA: TGTGCCAGCAGCAAAGACAGGGCGAGCTCCTACGAGCAGTACTTC. It codes for CASSKDRASSYEQYF.

This chain uses TRBV7-9 with TRBJ2-5; no clear D gene. Germline V CDR1 and CDR2: SEHNR, FQNEAQ (reference sequence). Trimming cost V 3 bases and J 4 bases, with 3 bases left between them. This CDR3 contains 11 residues. The CDR3 DNA is TGTGCCAGCAGCTTCAGAGAGACCCAGTACTTC. Translated, it gives CASSFRETQYF.

The chain links TRBV6-1 to TRBJ1-1; the D gene is possibly TRBD1 (5 bases). Trimming shortened V by 2 bases and J by 1 base, and 11 bases separated the two germline ends. The CDR3 is 15 residues long. Per the germline V gene, CDR1 is MNHNS and CDR2 is SASEGT. CDR3 sequence: CASSESGGRNTEAFF. In DNA form, the CDR3 reads TGTGCCAGCAGTGAATCTGGGGGGAGGAACACTGAAGCTTTCTTT.

The chain links TRBV27 to TRBJ2-7; D possibly matches TRBD1 or TRBD2 (7 bases each). Between the trimmed V and J ends, which lost 3 bases and 3 bases, there was a span of 15 bases. CDR3 size: 15 residues. CDR1 and CDR2 (germline): MNHEY, SMNVEV (reference sequence). The CDR3 region is CASSLGGGGRYEQYF. The CDR3 coding sequence is TGTGCCAGCAGTTTGGGAGGGGGCGGGCGCTACGAGCAGTACTTC.

Regarding this clone: Germline and junction disagree at one end, which may indicate a read error. The CDR3 coding sequence is TGTGCCAGCAGTGCCCGGGACAGCAAAAGTTTTTTT. Its protein is CASSARDSKSFF. This chain joins TRBV12-3 or TRBV12-4 and TRBJ1-5, with TRBD1 identical over 7 bases. CDR3 size: 12 residues.

The chain links TRBV7-8 to TRBJ2-5; TRBD2 might be the D (6 bases). The ends were cut back, 4 bases at V and 7 bases at J, with 22 bases in the middle. This CDR3 is 16 amino acids long. The germline CDR1 and CDR2 sequences are SGHVS and FQNEAQ. The CDR3 DNA reads as TGTGCCAGCAGCTCCACCCTCGCGGGGCTAGCAGGGACCCAGTACTTC. Translated, it gives CASSSTLAGLAGTQYF.

The chain joins TRBV11-3 to TRBJ2-3; 10 bases are a match to TRBD2. V was clipped by 5 bases and J by 0 bases; unmatched bases: 5. The CDR3 spans 16 residues. Germline V lookup: CDR1 SGHNT, CDR2 YENEEA. The CDR3 region is CASSPGTSVSTDTQYF. The DNA of the CDR3 is TGTGCCAGCAGCCCCGGGACTAGCGTTAGCACAGATACGCAGTATTTT.

CDR3 in amino acids: CASSNGAGGGGETQYF. CDR3 coding DNA: TGTGCCAGCAGCAACGGGGCGGGGGGAGGGGGAGAGACCCAGTACTTC. The chain employs TRBV21-1 and TRBJ2-5; the DNA was not compared with TRBD2, the D call given in the table. TRBV21-1 corresponds to a pseudogene. This CDR3 has 16 amino acids.

The rearrangement joins TRBV5-1 to TRBJ2-1, with TRBD2 as a possible D gene (5 bases). Germline V gives CDR1 SGHRS, CDR2 YFSETQ. CDR3 length: 14 amino acids. V was trimmed by 4 bases and J by 5 bases, leaving 13 bases between them. The CDR3: CASSPGLANNEQFF. In DNA form, the CDR3 reads TGCGCCAGCAGCCCAGGACTCGCGAACAATGAGCAGTTCTTC. Full variable domain (rest looked up from reference TRBV5-1 and TRBJ2-1): KAGVTQTPRYLIKTRGQQVTLSCSPISGHRSVSWYQQTPGQGLQFLFEYFSETQRNKGNFPGRFSGRQFSNSRSEMNVSTLELGDSALYLCASSPGLANNEQFFGPGTRLTVL.

This clone was found once. The chain combines TRBV4-1 with TRBJ1-2, with TRBD1 matching over 7 bases. The CDR3 spans 17 residues. V dropped 0 bases and J dropped 2; count of bases not matched to a gene: 9. Per the germline V gene, CDR1 is MGHRA and CDR2 is YSYEKL. The CDR3 sequence: CASSQDWGQQGNYGYTF. The CDR3 bases are TGCGCCAGCAGCCAAGATTGGGGACAGCAGGGGAACTATGGCTACACCTTC.

The chain couples TRBV2 to TRBJ2-2; 12 positions match TRBD2. The CDR3 has 14 amino acids. Germline V gene data show CDR1 as SNHLY and CDR2 as FYNNEI. V was clipped by 10 bases and J by 5 bases; unmatched bases: 5. CDR3 region: CATLGLAGTGELFF. The DNA of the CDR3 is TGTGCCACCCTAGGACTAGCGGGGACCGGGGAGCTGTTTTTT. Using reference TRBV2 and TRBJ2-2 for the parts outside the CDR3, the full variable domain is EPEVTQTPSHQVTQMGQEVILRCVPISNHLYFYWYRQILGQKVEFLVSFYNNEISEKSEIFDDQFSVERPDGSNFTLKIRSTKLEDSAMYFCATLGLAGTGELFFGEGSRLTVL.

This chain joins TRBV9 and TRBJ2-5; 8 nucleotides match TRBD1. J lost 0 bases, V lost 7 bases, and 14 bases had no gene match. Per the germline V gene, CDR1 is SGDLS and CDR2 is YYNGEE. There are 17 residues in the CDR3. In DNA form, the CDR3 reads TGTGCCAGCGGTCGGACAGGGAGGTCCTTGTACCAAGAGACCCAGTACTTC. As protein: CASGRTGRSLYQETQYF.